One and the same sample provided the 8 T cell receptor beta chains below, sequenced in a study of T cell clonotyping in hematopoietic cell transplantation. Libraries were prepared by immunoSEQ multiplex PCR; TCRdb keeps only in-frame clonotypes and omits some of them. The sample yields approximately 5,900 clones, just over 90% seen once. The source was peripheral blood mononuclear cells, collected 100 days after allogeneic stem cell transplant. Receptors were obtained from a female patient aged 45-60 years who had an allogeneic stem cell transplant from a related donor, so the T cells may come from the graft donor. Some clones in this sample may be carry-over from other donors' samples.

This chain joins TRBV6-5 and TRBJ1-5; D gene ambiguous. Germline V gene lookup returns CDR1 MNHEY and CDR2 SVGAGI. This CDR3 has 15 residues. Between the trimmed V and J ends, which lost 7 bases and 0 bases, there was a span of 13 bases. The CDR3 DNA reads as TGTGCCAGCACCGCCGCCAGATATAGCAATCAGCCCCAGCATTTT. The encoded protein is CASTAARYSNQPQHF.

This chain connects TRBV11-2 to TRBJ2-7, with TRBD1 matching 9 bases. The CDR3 spans 15 residues. Germline V gene lookup returns CDR1 SGHAT and CDR2 FQNNGV. V shed 1 base and J 1 base; nucleotides not matched to a gene: 2. CDR3 in amino acids: CASSLVTGGSYEQYF. The CDR3 DNA sequence: TGTGCCAGCAGCTTAGTGACAGGGGGTTCCTACGAGCAGTACTTC.

The chain carries TRBV7-6 and TRBJ2-3; 9 bases align to TRBD1. CDR3 length equals 18 residues. The V segment lost 1 base and the J segment 2 bases; nucleotides outside the gene matches: 10. Germline CDR1 and CDR2: SGHVS and FNYEAQ. The CDR3 nucleotides read TGTGCCAGCAGCTTAGGGTACAGGGGGCTAGCGGCCACAGATACGCAGTATTTT. Encoded protein: CASSLGYRGLAATDTQYF.

The rearrangement joins TRBV6-5 to TRBJ1-2; 8 bases agree with TRBD1. CDR1 is MNHEY and CDR2 is SVGAGI in the germline V gene. J was trimmed by 5 bases and V by 7 bases; bases with no gene match: 6. This CDR3 contains 13 residues. CDR3 residues: CASMGRQGYGYTF. Here the CDR3 DNA reads TGTGCCAGCATGGGCCGACAGGGGTATGGCTACACCTTC.

The chain has TRBV4-3 and TRBJ1-2, with D possibly matching TRBD1 (6 bases). The germline V and J ends were trimmed by 4 bases and 6 bases, with 12 bases remaining between them. Germline V gives CDR1 LGHNA, CDR2 YSLEER. The CDR3 spans 13 residues. CDR3 DNA sequence: TGCGCCAGCAGCCCCCAGGGGTTTAATGGCTACACCTTC. Residues: CASSPQGFNGYTF.

The chain recombines TRBV13 with TRBJ2-1; 11 bases match TRBD2. Germline V lookup: CDR1 PRHDT, CDR2 FYEKMQ (reference sequence). V shed 4 bases, J shed 5 bases, and the junction held 19 bases outside the gene matches. The CDR3 spans 20 residues. The chain's CDR3 is CASSSEGLAVLSRVHNEQFF. CDR3 DNA sequence: TGTGCCAGCAGCTCCGAGGGACTAGCGGTATTAAGCCGGGTACACAATGAGCAGTTCTTC.

The V and J genes are TRBV7-9 and TRBJ2-7, with 9 positions matching TRBD1. Germline assignment: CDR1 SEHNR and CDR2 FQNEAQ (reference sequence). The CDR3 consists of 14 residues. V lost 3 bases, J lost 3 bases, and 3 bases stayed unmatched. The CDR3 here is CASSFRDRDYEQYF. The CDR3 DNA sequence: TGTGCCAGCAGCTTCCGGGACAGGGACTACGAGCAGTACTTC.

The rearrangement links TRBV7-8 to TRBJ2-5; D unresolved. Trimming pared 5 bases from V and 1 base from J, leaving 14 bases between. Germline assignment: CDR1 SGHVS and CDR2 FQNEAQ. This CDR3 is built from 15 residues. CDR3 in DNA: TGTGCCAGCAGCCCCGTCAGAGGATCCCAAGAGACCCAGTACTTC. Its protein is CASSPVRGSQETQYF.